This is a list of T cell receptor beta chains from one sample in a study of shared clonotypes between healthy human individuals. Repertoires were generated with immunoSEQ multiplex PCR, while TCRdb's copy carries only in-frame clones and drops some. The sample has about 770,000 clones, approximately 77% seen once. Material: memory CD4+ T cells sorted from blood. These receptors all come from a woman aged 25 to 39 in good health. Each CDR3 is given with its conserved first and last residue. Each record gives: clone size, D gene, V gene, J gene, CDR3 DNA, CDR3 protein. The D gene is left open where the match is weak. The size field is filled for only some rows; it gives once, few, many or a size class.

size: NA
D: NA
V: TRBV30
J: TRBJ1-4
DNA: TGTGCCTGGAGTGTAGGGTCCGCAACTAATGAAAAACTGTTTTTT
CDR3: CAWSVGSATNEKLFF

size: NA
D: TRBD2
V: TRBV4-2
J: TRBJ2-1
DNA: TGTGCCAGCAGCCCAACCCCTAGCGGGAGAACCGCGGAGCAGTTCTTC
CDR3: CASSPTPSGRTAEQFF

size: once
D: NA
V: TRBV21-1
J: TRBJ2-1
DNA: TGTGCCAGCAGCAAAAGGTACAATGAGCAGTTCTTC
CDR3: CASSKRYNEQFF

size: NA
D: TRBD2
V: TRBV28
J: TRBJ2-1
DNA: TGTGCCACCAGAAATCCCGGGACTACCACATATGAGCAGTTCTTC
CDR3: CATRNPGTTTYEQFF

size: NA
D: TRBD1
V: TRBV6-1
J: TRBJ2-5
DNA: TGTGCCAGCAGTGCACGACAGGGGGCCCAAGAGACCCAGTACTTC
CDR3: CASSARQGAQETQYF

size: NA
D: NA
V: TRBV6-1
J: TRBJ1-1
DNA: TGTGCCAGCACTCGGGTAGTTGGAGGGGACACTGAAGCTTTCTTT
CDR3: CASTRVVGGDTEAFF

size: NA
D: TRBD2
V: TRBV5-4
J: TRBJ2-2
DNA: TGTGCCAGCAGCTTGGCCGGGTTAGCGGGAGGAACCGGGGAGCTGTTTTTT
CDR3: CASSLAGLAGGTGELFF

size: NA
D: NA
V: TRBV28
J: TRBJ2-7
DNA: TGTGCCAGCAGTTCGGCAGGGGACGCCAGGAGCTCCTACGAGCAGTACTTC
CDR3: CASSSAGDARSSYEQYF

size: few
D: NA
V: TRBV28
J: TRBJ2-3
DNA: TGTGCCAGCAGCACGGGGACAACCGGGAGGATAGATACGCAGTATTTT
CDR3: CASSTGTTGRIDTQYF

size: NA
D: NA
V: TRBV4-2
J: TRBJ1-3
DNA: TGTGCCAGCAGCCAAGCCGACCCTAGCTCTGGAAACACCATATATTTT
CDR3: CASSQADPSSGNTIYF

size: few
D: NA
V: TRBV19
J: TRBJ2-1
DNA: TGTGCCAGTAGTCCCACCGGGACCTCCGACAATGAGCAGTTCTTC
CDR3: CASSPTGTSDNEQFF

size: NA
D: NA
V: TRBV9
J: TRBJ2-3
DNA: TGTGCCAGCAGCTCCCGACTATTAAGGACAGATACGCAGTATTTT
CDR3: CASSSRLLRTDTQYF

size: NA
D: NA
V: TRBV6-1
J: TRBJ1-2
DNA: TGTGCCAGCAGCGAGCAGGGTACGTACGGCTACACCTTC
CDR3: CASSEQGTYGYTF

size: NA
D: NA
V: TRBV11-2
J: TRBJ2-2
DNA: TGTGCCAGCAGCTCCTTTCCCGGGGAGCTGTTTTTT
CDR3: CASSSFPGELFF

size: many
D: TRBD2
V: TRBV6-1
J: TRBJ2-2
DNA: TGTGCCAGCAGGGGACTAGCGGAAACCGGGGAGCTGTTTTTT
CDR3: CASRGLAETGELFF

size: NA
D: TRBD1
V: TRBV7-3
J: TRBJ1-1
DNA: TGTGCCAGCAGCTCCGACAGGGGGCGGAGGCCCTTCTTT
CDR3: CASSSDRGRRPFF

size: NA
D: NA
V: TRBV6-6
J: TRBJ1-4
DNA: TGTGCCAGCAGCTTCCCCGGGGAGCGAGAAAAACTGTTTTTT
CDR3: CASSFPGEREKLFF

size: NA
D: NA
V: TRBV7-9
J: TRBJ2-5
DNA: TGTGCCAGCAGCTTAGGAGGGGTGAAGACCCAGTACTTC
CDR3: CASSLGGVKTQYF

size: NA
D: NA
V: TRBV7-2
J: TRBJ2-7
DNA: TGTGCCAGCAGCCCAACAGGCGTTTCAGGGTACGAGCAGTACTTC
CDR3: CASSPTGVSGYEQYF

size: NA
D: TRBD1
V: TRBV6-1
J: TRBJ2-7
DNA: TGTGCCAGCAGTGGGGGACAGGGGACCCACGAGCAGTACTTC
CDR3: CASSGGQGTHEQYF

size: NA
D: TRBD1
V: TRBV7-2
J: TRBJ1-4
DNA: TGTGCCAGCAGCTTACCGGACAGGGGGCGGGTGTTTTTT
CDR3: CASSLPDRGRVFF

size: NA
D: NA
V: TRBV6-5
J: TRBJ1-1
DNA: TGTGCCAGCAGTTACGGGGGTGACACTGAAGCTTTCTTT
CDR3: CASSYGGDTEAFF

size: once
D: NA
V: TRBV2
J: TRBJ2-5
DNA: TGTGCCAGCACGCCCAGGGAGCAAGAGACCCAGTACTTC
CDR3: CASTPREQETQYF

size: NA
D: TRBD2
V: TRBV11-2
J: TRBJ2-1
DNA: TGTGCCAGCAGCTGGGCTGGCGGGAGCTACAATGAGCAGTTCTTC
CDR3: CASSWAGGSYNEQFF

size: NA
D: NA
V: TRBV5-1
J: TRBJ1-4
DNA: TGCGCCAGCAGCTTGGGATTTAATGAAAAACTGTTTTTT
CDR3: CASSLGFNEKLFF

size: NA
D: NA
V: TRBV4-1
J: TRBJ1-5
DNA: TGCGCCAGCAGCCTCGAACCCGGGGATCAGCCCCAGCATTTT
CDR3: CASSLEPGDQPQHF

size: NA
D: NA
V: TRBV18
J: TRBJ1-4
DNA: TGTGCCAGCTCGGATACAGGGAGTCCTAATGAAAAACTGTTTTTT
CDR3: CASSDTGSPNEKLFF

size: NA
D: NA
V: TRBV28
J: TRBJ2-1
DNA: TGTGCCAGCAGTTTAATACAGGCCTACAATGAGCAGTTCTTC
CDR3: CASSLIQAYNEQFF

size: few
D: NA
V: TRBV6-1
J: TRBJ2-7
DNA: TGTGCCAGCGGGGACCACCCCTACGAGCAGTACTTC
CDR3: CASGDHPYEQYF

size: NA
D: TRBD2
V: TRBV14
J: TRBJ2-1
DNA: TGTGCCAGCAGCCCCCGGACTAGCGGGAGGAGCTACAATGAGCAGTTCTTC
CDR3: CASSPRTSGRSYNEQFF

size: NA
D: TRBD2
V: TRBV5-1
J: TRBJ2-1
DNA: TGCGCCAGCAGCAGCCCCCTAGCGGGGGTCCCTCCGAGCTCCTACAATGAGCAGTTCTTC
CDR3: CASSSPLAGVPPSSYNEQFF

size: few
D: NA
V: TRBV5-1
J: TRBJ2-1
DNA: TGCGCCAGCGGGGTAGCAGGCTCCTACAATGAGCAGTTCTTC
CDR3: CASGVAGSYNEQFF

size: NA
D: NA
V: TRBV7-6
J: TRBJ2-3
DNA: TGTGCCAGCAGCTTAGGCCCCGGCACAGATACGCAGTATTTT
CDR3: CASSLGPGTDTQYF

size: NA
D: NA
V: TRBV7-2
J: TRBJ2-1
DNA: TGTGCCAGCAGCTTATATGGGACCCTCTCCTACAATGAGCAGTTCTTC
CDR3: CASSLYGTLSYNEQFF

size: few
D: TRBD2
V: TRBV4-2
J: TRBJ2-3
DNA: TGTGCCAGCAGCCGGGGACTAGTGGGTTTGTTTGATACGCAGTATTTT
CDR3: CASSRGLVGLFDTQYF

size: once
D: NA
V: TRBV28
J: TRBJ1-2
DNA: TGTGCCAGCATCCAAGGTGGGGGCTCAAACCGAGGGAACTATGGCTACACCTTC
CDR3: CASIQGGGSNRGNYGYTF

size: NA
D: TRBD1
V: TRBV5-1
J: TRBJ2-7
DNA: TGCGCCAGCAGCCTCAGGGCCCGGGACAGGGTTGGGTCCTACGAGCAGTACTTC
CDR3: CASSLRARDRVGSYEQYF

size: NA
D: NA
V: TRBV7-2
J: TRBJ2-3
DNA: TGTGCCAGCAGCCGCGCGGGATGGGGCACAGATACGCAGTATTTT
CDR3: CASSRAGWGTDTQYF

size: NA
D: NA
V: TRBV21-1
J: TRBJ2-4
DNA: TGTGCCAGCAGCCAAAGGGTGGTTGGGATTCTAGCCAAAAACATTCAGTACTTC
CDR3: CASSQRVVGILAKNIQYF

size: NA
D: NA
V: TRBV5-1
J: TRBJ1-4
DNA: TGCGCCAGCAGCCCGCGGGGGGCGCTTAATGAAAAACTGTTTTTT
CDR3: CASSPRGALNEKLFF

size: NA
D: NA
V: TRBV9
J: TRBJ1-1
DNA: TGTGCCAGCAGTGGGGGTTCTGAAGCTTTCTTT
CDR3: CASSGGSEAFF

size: NA
D: TRBD1
V: TRBV5-1
J: TRBJ2-1
DNA: TGCGCCAGCAGCTACGGGACAGGGGGCGTTGAGCAGTTCTTC
CDR3: CASSYGTGGVEQFF

size: NA
D: NA
V: TRBV10-3
J: TRBJ1-6
DNA: TGTGCCATCAGCGATGAAGTGTCACCCCTCCACTTT
CDR3: CAISDEVSPLHF

size: few
D: NA
V: TRBV28
J: TRBJ2-7
DNA: TGTGCCAGCAGTTTATGGGACCGACCCTACGAGCAGTACTTC
CDR3: CASSLWDRPYEQYF

size: NA
D: TRBD1
V: TRBV2
J: TRBJ1-1
DNA: TGTGCCAGCAGTGAAGACAGGGGAGCTTTCTTT
CDR3: CASSEDRGAFF

size: NA
D: TRBD2
V: TRBV6-6
J: TRBJ2-7
DNA: TGTGCCAGCAGCTCCCCCGGACTAGCGGGAGGAAGACGGTACTTC
CDR3: CASSSPGLAGGRRYF

size: NA
D: NA
V: TRBV5-4
J: TRBJ2-6
DNA: TGTGCCAGCAGCTTGGACAGCTCTGGGGCCAACGTCCTGACTTTC
CDR3: CASSLDSSGANVLTF

size: NA
D: NA
V: TRBV19
J: TRBJ1-1
DNA: TGTGCCAGTGGCCCCGGGACACCGTTTAGTGAAGCTTTCTTT
CDR3: CASGPGTPFSEAFF

size: few
D: NA
V: TRBV19
J: TRBJ1-2
DNA: TGTGCCTCACTTACCAACACAGGTTCCTATGGCTACACCTTC
CDR3: CASLTNTGSYGYTF

size: once
D: TRBD1
V: TRBV18
J: TRBJ1-2
DNA: TGTGCCAGCTCACCACCGGGAGGGGGCAGAACGAATGGCTACACCTTC
CDR3: CASSPPGGGRTNGYTF

size: few
D: NA
V: TRBV7-6
J: TRBJ2-5
DNA: TGTGCCAGCAGCTCCCTAGAGACCCAGTACTTC
CDR3: CASSSLETQYF

size: NA
D: NA
V: TRBV27
J: TRBJ2-4
DNA: TGTGCCAGCAGTCGTGGGGGCGGGTCCAAAAACATTCAGTACTTC
CDR3: CASSRGGGSKNIQYF

size: few
D: NA
V: TRBV20-1
J: TRBJ2-1
DNA: TGCAGTGCTAGGTCCGATCGACCCCAGTTCTTC
CDR3: CSARSDRPQFF

size: many
D: NA
V: TRBV28
J: TRBJ1-5
DNA: TGTGCCAGCAGTTTTTCATTAGTCAGCAATCAGCCCCAGCATTTT
CDR3: CASSFSLVSNQPQHF

size: NA
D: TRBD2
V: TRBV2
J: TRBJ2-3
DNA: TGTGCCAGCAGCTTCTTAGCGGGTGCGAACACAGATACGCAGTATTTT
CDR3: CASSFLAGANTDTQYF

size: NA
D: NA
V: TRBV4-1
J: TRBJ2-1
DNA: TGCGCCAGCAGCCAAGAGGGCCGACAGTTCTTC
CDR3: CASSQEGRQFF

size: few
D: NA
V: TRBV30
J: TRBJ2-7
DNA: TGTGCCTGGAAAGGAGGGGGACCCTACGAGCAGTACTTC
CDR3: CAWKGGGPYEQYF